A single sample is the source of the 17 T cell receptor beta chains below, sequenced in a study of CD8 T cells in Susac syndrome. The RNA, 0.5 to 1 ug, was put through reverse transcription using random hexamers. TCRdb passed the immunoSEQ multiplex PCR reads through MiXCR, listing each CDR3 protein once. This sample has more than 200,000 distinct CDR3 sequences, with around 95% found just once. Sequenced: CD4+ T cells from PBMCs. Receptor source: a human donor with multiple sclerosis.

The chain combines TRBV5-6 with TRBJ1-5; D is ambiguous. There are 13 residues in the CDR3. Trimming removed 3 bases at V and 9 bases at J, with 13 bases between. In germline, CDR1 is SGHDT, CDR2 YYEEEE. CDR3 DNA: TGTGCCAGCAGCTCCTCGGTTGCCGGGCCCCAGCATTTT. This encodes CASSSSVAGPQHF.

This chain links TRBV4-1 with TRBJ1-2; tentative D call: TRBD1 (5 bases). Trimming pared 4 bases from V and 6 bases from J, leaving 21 bases between. Germline V gives CDR1 MGHRA, CDR2 YSYEKL. This CDR3 is built from 16 residues. The CDR3 reads CASSPAQGRAGNGYTF. CDR3 DNA sequence: TGCGCCAGCAGCCCAGCTCAGGGCAGGGCTGGGAATGGCTACACCTTC.

This rearrangement joins TRBV10-3 to TRBJ1-2; D is possibly TRBD1 (5 bases). In germline, CDR1 is ENHRY, CDR2 SYGVKD. CDR3 length: 13 residues. Trimming removed 4 bases from V and 4 bases from J, with 10 bases in between. Here the CDR3 reads CAISAREGYGYTF. In nucleotides, the CDR3 is TGTGCCATCAGTGCCAGGGAGGGCTATGGCTACACCTTC.

J is TRBJ2-7 and V is TRBV6-1; no definite D call. The CDR3 has 12 residues. Germline V gene sequence: CDR1 MNHNS, CDR2 SASEGT. V lost 1 base to trimming and J lost 7 bases, with 8 bases between them. CDR3 coding DNA: TGTGCCAGCAGTGAAGTTCACGGGGAGCAGTACGTC. Residues: CASSEVHGEQYV.

The chain couples TRBV29-1 to TRBJ2-3; D might be TRBD1 (5 bases). Germline V gives CDR1 SQVTM, CDR2 ANQGSEA. The CDR3 spans 13 residues. Trimming stripped 5 bases from V and 2 bases from J, with 11 bases between. The CDR3 here is CSVSGRATDTQYF. The CDR3 nucleotides are TGCAGCGTTAGTGGCAGGGCCACAGATACGCAGTATTTT.

The chain couples TRBV7-3 to TRBJ2-1; no firm D call. The ends were cut back, 8 bases at V and 7 bases at J, with 15 bases in the middle. Germline CDR1 reads SGHTA; CDR2 reads FQGTGA. CDR3 length: 13 residues. CDR3 region: CASGTPYGNEQFF. The CDR3 DNA reads TGTGCCAGCGGCACCCCGTATGGGAATGAGCAGTTCTTC.

This sequence joins TRBV9 and TRBJ2-1, with D hard to call. The CDR3 sequence is 17 residues long. Looked up from germline, CDR1 is SGDLS and CDR2 is YYNGEE. Trimming removed 0 bases at V and 6 bases at J, with 19 bases between. The CDR3 spells CASSVVVVAPSPNEQFF. CDR3 coding DNA: TGTGCCAGCAGCGTAGTTGTAGTGGCCCCATCGCCCAATGAGCAGTTCTTC.

This clonotype was picked up one time. The chain carries TRBV23-1 and TRBJ2-6; D is ambiguous. TRBV23-1 is annotated as an ORF whose role is uncertain. The CDR3 spans 18 residues. Trimming cost V 11 bases and J 0 bases, with 23 bases left between them. CDR3: CAYPKWDHPPSGANVLTF. The CDR3 nucleotides are TGCGCCTATCCAAAGTGGGATCATCCCCCCTCTGGGGCCAACGTCCTGACTTTC.

This chain uses TRBV5-1 with TRBJ1-4, with TRBD1 matching 9 bases. The CDR3 has 14 amino acids. Trimming removed 3 bases from V and 8 bases from J; junction bases left unmatched: 5. Per germline, CDR1 SGHRS and CDR2 YFSETQ. In DNA form, the CDR3 reads TGCGCCAGCAGCTCGACAGGGGGGCCCGAAAAACTGTTTTTT. It codes for CASSSTGGPEKLFF.

This clonotype has a single count. The gene calls are TRBV5-4 and TRBJ2-6, with TRBD1 as a possible D gene (6 bases). The germline V gene encodes CDR1 SGHNT and CDR2 YYREEE (reference sequence). The V and J ends lost 4 bases and 1 base respectively, with 15 bases between them. This CDR3 is built from 17 residues. This chain's CDR3 is CASSPARGGSGANVLTF. The CDR3 region has the DNA TGTGCCAGCAGCCCGGCCAGGGGCGGGTCTGGGGCCAACGTCCTGACTTTC. The complete variable domain, with remaining parts taken from reference TRBV5-4 and TRBJ2-6, reads ETGVTQSPTHLIKTRGQQVTLRCSSQSGHNTVSWYQQALGQGPQFIFQYYREEENGRGNFPPRFSGLQFPNYSSELNVNALELDDSALYLCASSPARGGSGANVLTFGAGSRLTVL.

This sequence joins TRBV5-1 and TRBJ2-4, with 7 bases lining up with TRBD2. In germline, CDR1 is SGHRS, CDR2 YFSETQ. V gave up 2 bases and J gave up 0 bases; unmatched junction bases: 8. This CDR3 comprises 17 residues. CDR3 sequence (DNA): TGCGCCAGCAGCTTCGGAACTAGCGTTCTAGCCAAAAACATTCAGTACTTC. Amino acids: CASSFGTSVLAKNIQYF. Full variable domain (remainder filled in from reference TRBV5-1 and TRBJ2-4): KAGVTQTPRYLIKTRGQQVTLSCSPISGHRSVSWYQQTPGQGLQFLFEYFSETQRNKGNFPGRFSGRQFSNSRSEMNVSTLELGDSALYLCASSFGTSVLAKNIQYFGAGTRLSVL.

J is TRBJ2-3 and V is TRBV20-1; D gene unclear. Germline V lookup: CDR1 DFQATT, CDR2 SNEGSKA (reference sequence). Trimming left V 0 bases short and J 2 bases short, with 9 bases between. This CDR3 has 14 amino acids. Here the CDR3 DNA reads TGCAGTGCTAGAGAAGGCAAGAACACAGATACGCAGTATTTT. It codes for CSAREGKNTDTQYF.

This chain uses TRBV6-1 with TRBJ2-7; the D call may be TRBD1 or TRBD2 (5 bases each). Trimming pared 8 bases from V and 6 bases from J, leaving 14 bases between. Germline-derived CDR1 and CDR2 are MNHNS and SASEGT. The CDR3 spans 12 residues. CDR3 coding DNA: TGTGCCAGCGGCACCGGGGCCGCCGAGCAGTACTTC. Translation: CASGTGAAEQYF.

V usage is TRBV7-3 and J usage is TRBJ1-1; D is ambiguous. Germline CDR1 reads SGHTA; CDR2 reads FQGTGA. CDR3 length: 13 amino acids. The V and J ends lost 5 bases and 5 bases respectively, with 12 bases between them. The CDR3 coding sequence is TGTGCCAGCAGCCCCGGGCAGGTGACTGAAGCTTTCTTT. It yields the protein CASSPGQVTEAFF. The full variable domain, in which reference TRBV7-3 and TRBJ1-1 provide the parts outside the CDR3, is GAGVSQTPSNKVTEKGKYVELRCDPISGHTALYWYRQSLGQGPEFLIYFQGTGAADDSGLPNDRFFAVRPEGSVSTLKIQRTERGDSAVYLCASSPGQVTEAFFGQGTRLTVV.

The rearrangement joins TRBV5-8 to TRBJ2-1; tentative D call: TRBD2 (6 bases). The V and J ends lost 4 bases and 7 bases respectively, with 12 bases between them. The CDR3 spans 13 residues. CDR1 and CDR2 from the germline V gene are SGHTS and YDEGEE. DNA for the CDR3: TGTGCCAGCAGCCTGAGGGACTGGAATGAGCAGTTCTTC. Amino acids: CASSLRDWNEQFF.

The rearrangement links TRBV9 to TRBJ2-5, with D unresolved. The CDR3 totals 13 residues. V dropped 3 bases and J dropped 5 bases, with 11 bases sitting between them. The germline V gene encodes CDR1 SGDLS and CDR2 YYNGEE. The CDR3 bases are TGTGCCAGCAGCGAACAAGATGAGGAGACCCAGTACTTC. Translating it yields CASSEQDEETQYF.

This chain links TRBV5-6 with TRBJ2-5; D unclear. V was clipped by 2 bases and J by 5 bases, with 10 bases between them. The V gene's germline CDR1 is SGHDT and CDR2 YYEEEE. The CDR3 runs 13 residues. CDR3 bases: TGTGCCAGCAGCTTACCGACGCGGGAGACCCAGTACTTC. Amino acid sequence: CASSLPTRETQYF.